Following are 23 T cell receptor beta chains from one sample sequenced in a study of T cell responses to AZD1222 COVID-19 vaccine. Profiling relied on immunoSEQ multiplex PCR, and the TCRdb table lists in-frame clones only, not all of them. The sample includes about 150,000 clones, 80% to 90% seen only once; the top ten take 7.5% to 8.5%. Here the sequenced sample was peripheral blood, taken on day 0 of AZD1222 vaccination. The receptors were gathered from an adult in good health.

The J gene is TRBJ1-4, the V gene TRBV15; TRBD1 might be the D (6 bases). The CDR3 covers 16 residues. The germline V and J ends were trimmed by 3 bases and 0 bases, with 11 bases remaining between them. Per the germline V gene, CDR1 is LNHNV and CDR2 is YYDKDF (reference sequence). CDR3 nucleotides: TGTGCCACCAGCAGCCCGGGGGCTGCAACTAATGAAAAACTGTTTTTT. Translated, it gives CATSSPGAATNEKLFF.

The V and J genes are TRBV5-1 and TRBJ1-3; maybe TRBD1 (6 bases). The CDR3 loop spans 16 amino acids. Germline-derived CDR1 and CDR2 are SGHRS and YFSETQ. V lost 2 bases and J lost 2, with 14 bases in between. The CDR3 DNA sequence: TGCGCCAGCAGCTTAGGACAGAGTCGGACTGGAAACACCATATATTTT. It is translated as CASSLGQSRTGNTIYF.

J is TRBJ2-2 and V is TRBV11-3; 10 nucleotides align to TRBD1. The germline gives CDR1 SGHNT, CDR2 YENEEA. This CDR3 spans 16 amino acids. Trimming took 1 base from V and 4 from J; bases not matched to a gene: 3. Here the CDR3 DNA reads TGTGCCAGCAGCTTAGGCGGGACAGGGGTCACCGGGGAGCTGTTTTTT. Translated: CASSLGGTGVTGELFF.

The chain carries TRBV28 and TRBJ1-2; 10 bases are shared with TRBD1. The CDR3 covers 15 residues. V gave up 5 bases and J gave up 5 bases; unmatched junction bases: 8. Germline values: CDR1 MDHEN, CDR2 SYDVKM. CDR3 loop: CASSRPGQGIYGYTF. In DNA form, the CDR3 reads TGTGCCAGCAGTCGACCGGGACAGGGGATATATGGCTACACCTTC.

In DNA form, the CDR3 reads TGTGCCAGCAGCCAAGAGGGAGGATCCATAAGCACAGATACGCAGTATTTT. It yields the protein CASSQEGGSISTDTQYF. The genes are TRBV4-2 and TRBJ2-3; weak D call: TRBD2 (6 bases). V was shortened by 0 bases and J by 0 bases, with 13 bases between the two germline ends. The CDR3 sequence is 17 residues long. Per the germline V gene, CDR1 is LGHNA and CDR2 is YNFKEQ.

V usage is TRBV29-1 and J usage is TRBJ2-3; D assignment may be TRBD1 or TRBD2 (7 bases each). The V and J ends lost 5 bases and 1 base respectively, with 19 bases between them. Germline V gene data show CDR1 as SQVTM and CDR2 as ANQGSEA. The CDR3 totals 16 residues. CDR3 in DNA: TGCAGCGTTACCCCGGGGGAGGGGGCCCGCACAGATACGCAGTATTTT. Protein product: CSVTPGEGARTDTQYF.

V gene TRBV6-5 combines with J gene TRBJ1-2, with a tentative D call TRBD1 (5 bases). Trimming pared 8 bases from V and 6 bases from J, leaving 16 bases between. In germline, CDR1 is MNHEY, CDR2 SVGAGI. This CDR3 has 13 amino acids. The CDR3: CASRDGQGHGYTF. As DNA, the CDR3 is TGTGCCAGCCGGGACGGTCAGGGCCATGGCTACACCTTC.

The gene calls are TRBV6-5 and TRBJ2-7; D is undetermined. Trimming removed 4 bases at V and 3 bases at J, with 13 bases between. The CDR3 covers 14 residues. Looked up from germline, CDR1 is MNHEY and CDR2 is SVGAGI. The CDR3 sequence is CASSSRFQLYEQYF. CDR3 DNA: TGTGCCAGCAGTTCCCGCTTTCAGCTCTACGAGCAGTACTTC.

The chain's CDR3 is CASSLFYGYTF. In DNA, the CDR3 is TGTGCCAGCAGCTTATTCTATGGCTACACCTTC. The chain recombines TRBV7-2 with TRBJ1-2; D gene ambiguous. V gave up 2 bases and J gave up 4 bases, with 2 bases separating them. CDR3 length: 11 amino acids. The germline V gene has CDR1 SGHTA and CDR2 FQGNSA.

The V and J genes are TRBV7-6 and TRBJ2-2; perhaps D is TRBD1 or TRBD2 (5 bases each). The CDR3 has 12 amino acids. Trimming took off 6 bases at V and 3 bases at J, with 5 bases between the two ends. Germline-derived CDR1 and CDR2 are SGHVS and FNYEAQ. The CDR3 sequence is CASRGDTGELFF. For the CDR3, the DNA is TGTGCCAGCAGGGGGGACACCGGGGAGCTGTTTTTT.

The rearrangement joins TRBV1 to TRBJ2-7; the table gives TRBD1 as D, unverified against the DNA. TRBV1 constitutes a pseudogene. This CDR3 has 10 residues. The CDR3 DNA is TGCACCAGCACAGCCTACGAGCAGTACTTC. Amino acid sequence: CTSTAYEQYF.

The chain joins TRBV2 to TRBJ2-1; 7 nucleotides agree with TRBD1. V shed 6 bases, J shed 8 bases, and the junction held 4 bases outside the gene matches. This CDR3 region has 12 residues. The germline V gene encodes CDR1 SNHLY and CDR2 FYNNEI. CDR3 DNA sequence: TGTGCCAGCAGGGGACAGCCCCATGAGCAGTTCTTC. It specifies CASRGQPHEQFF. Together with reference TRBV2 and TRBJ2-1, the CDR3 gives the full variable domain: EPEVTQTPSHQVTQMGQEVILRCVPISNHLYFYWYRQILGQKVEFLVSFYNNEISEKSEIFDDQFSVERPDGSNFTLKIRSTKLEDSAMYFCASRGQPHEQFFGPGTRLTVL.

The V call is TRBV6-5, the J call TRBJ1-3, with D perhaps matching TRBD1 (6 bases). CDR1 and CDR2 (germline): MNHEY, SVGAGI. The CDR3 extends over 14 amino acids. V was pared by 6 bases and J by 2 bases, with 11 bases between. CDR3: CASSTTGTGNTIYF. CDR3 bases: TGTGCCAGCAGCACAACAGGGACTGGAAACACCATATATTTT.

CDR3 in DNA: TGCGCCAGCAGTGAAGGGACAGGGATGTCGTACACCGGGGAGCTGTTTTTT. It encodes CASSEGTGMSYTGELFF. The genes are TRBV10-2 and TRBJ2-2, with 9 bases fitting TRBD1. V dropped 3 bases and J dropped 3; count of bases not matched to a gene: 8. Per germline, CDR1 WSHSY and CDR2 SAAADI. This CDR3 comprises 17 residues.

This chain links TRBV6-1 with TRBJ2-1, with 8 bases identical to TRBD2. The germline CDR1 and CDR2 sequences are MNHNS and SASEGT. V shed 0 bases and J 9 bases; nucleotides not matched to a gene: 7. CDR3 length equals 15 residues. For the CDR3, the DNA is TGTGCCAGCAGTGAAGCGCTGGGGGCGGGGGGTGAGCAGTTCTTC. Protein sequence: CASSEALGAGGEQFF.

The chain carries TRBV10-3 and TRBJ2-3; TRBD1 is a possible D gene (6 bases). The CDR3 extends over 13 amino acids. Trimming removed 3 bases from V and 3 bases from J, with 7 bases in between. Germline lookup yields CDR1 ENHRY and CDR2 SYGVKD. This chain's CDR3 is CAISERGTDTQYF. CDR3 in DNA: TGTGCCATCAGTGAAAGGGGGACAGATACGCAGTATTTT.

V is TRBV6-5 and J is TRBJ2-2; D gene uncertain. Germline loops: CDR1 MNHEY, CDR2 SVGAGI. Trimming took 6 bases from V and 0 from J, leaving 11 bases between them. CDR3 length: 15 residues. The CDR3 DNA is TGTGCCAGCAGCCGGTTCTCCCCGAACACCGGGGAGCTGTTTTTT. Translated, it gives CASSRFSPNTGELFF.

This sequence joins TRBV30 and TRBJ2-5, with 8 nucleotides matching TRBD1. This CDR3 is built from 14 residues. After removal of 0 bases from V and 5 bases from J, the junction contained 5 bases not matched to a gene. The germline gives CDR1 GTSNPN, CDR2 SVGIG (reference sequence). CDR3 loop: CAWSVLTGGETQYF. For the CDR3, the DNA is TGTGCCTGGAGTGTACTAACAGGGGGGGAGACCCAGTACTTC.

The sample holds one count of this clone. The rearrangement uses TRBV10-3 and TRBJ2-1; D ambiguous. The CDR3 runs to 12 residues. The V end lost 4 bases, the J end lost 7 bases, and 8 bases lay between the germline ends. CDR1 is ENHRY, CDR2 SYGVKD, per germline. The CDR3 loop reads CAISGGANEQFF. DNA of the CDR3: TGTGCCATCAGTGGGGGTGCGAATGAGCAGTTCTTC.

This clone was recorded once. The chain couples TRBV19 to TRBJ2-1, with TRBD2 identical over 12 bases. Germline CDR1 LNHDA, CDR2 SQIVND (reference sequence). V lost 5 bases, J lost 3 bases, and 11 bases stayed unmatched. The CDR3 contains 18 residues. The CDR3: CASSATSGGPIFYNEQFF. The DNA for the CDR3 is TGTGCCAGTAGTGCCACTAGCGGGGGGCCGATATTCTACAATGAGCAGTTCTTC.

This clone was seen only once. The chain carries TRBV6-5 and TRBJ2-3; 9 bases are shared with TRBD1. Germline-derived CDR1 and CDR2 are MNHEY and SVGAGI. This CDR3 region has 15 residues. V shed 6 bases, J shed 5 bases, and the junction held 9 bases outside the gene matches. CDR3 DNA: TGTGCCAGCAGCCTCCGGGACAGGGTAGGAGATACGCAGTATTTT. Its protein is CASSLRDRVGDTQYF.

The chain recombines TRBV6-5 with TRBJ1-6; D possibly corresponds to TRBD1 (5 bases). CDR3 length: 15 residues. The V end lost 6 bases, the J end lost 7 bases, and 16 bases lay between the germline ends. Germline V gene sequence: CDR1 MNHEY, CDR2 SVGAGI. As DNA, the CDR3 is TGTGCCAGCAGCCCCGGGGCAGGGTTCAATTCACCCCTCCACTTT. Protein product: CASSPGAGFNSPLHF.

V and J are TRBV5-4 and TRBJ2-7, with D perhaps matching TRBD2 (5 bases). CDR1 and CDR2 (germline): SGHNT, YYREEE (reference sequence). CDR3 length equals 13 residues. Trimming took off 3 bases at V and 2 bases at J, with 9 bases between the two ends. The CDR3 spells CASSYDGTYEQYF. CDR3 sequence (DNA): TGTGCCAGCAGCTACGACGGGACCTACGAGCAGTACTTC. Variable domain in full (rest from reference TRBV5-4 and TRBJ2-7): ETGVTQSPTHLIKTRGQQVTLRCSSQSGHNTVSWYQQALGQGPQFIFQYYREEENGRGNFPPRFSGLQFPNYSSELNVNALELDDSALYLCASSYDGTYEQYFGPGTRLTVT.